There are a few counts of the clone carrying this T cell receptor (beta chain). No antigen is known for it. This record comes from a study of beta chain features in type 1 diabetes. TCRB transcripts that were expressed got sequenced, as all of the isolated RNA had been reverse transcribed. Regulatory, naive and central memory T cell samples averaged approximately 3.9 million reads. Here immunoSEQ multiplex PCR was the method, and the copy in TCRdb shows in-frame clones only, minus some. The sample comprises over 200,000 clones, roughly 10% of which are singletons, and around 0.017% rests with the top ten. CDR3 length: 13 amino acids. V shed 4 bases and J shed 3 bases, with 10 bases lying between them. The germline gives CDR1 SGHRS, CDR2 YFSETQ. Study outcomes and limitations: Sequencing from cDNA could over-represent high-TCR-expressing cells. Patients showed naive, central memory and Treg TCRB repertoires that appeared more similar than those of healthy donors. Fewer insertions but more deletions were seen at VDJ junctions in type 1 diabetes patients. When Type 1 diabetes patients were examined, their TCRB CDR3s proved moderately but significantly shorter in all four CD4+ subsets.

Sequenced: naive CD4+ T cells from blood. This clonotype was sampled from a man aged 30-40 years with type 1 diabetes. V usage is TRBV5-1 and J usage is TRBJ1-1, with D hard to call. The CDR3: CASSTGGDTEAFF. CDR3 nucleotide sequence: TGCGCCAGCAGCACCGGAGGTGACACTGAAGCTTTCTTT.